The 5 T cell receptor beta chains reported below all come from one sample, sequenced in a study of blood T cell repertoires in COVID-19. Generated by immunoSEQ multiplex PCR, the TCRdb table keeps only in-frame clones and is missing some. The profile shows under 300,000 clones, approximately 80% of them singletons. Specimen: peripheral blood. The receptors originated from a woman aged 18-29 years with acute or convalescent COVID-19.

The V and J genes are TRBV27 and TRBJ2-1, with 15 bases aligning to TRBD2. The germline V gene has CDR1 MNHEY and CDR2 SMNVEV (reference sequence). There are 16 residues in the CDR3. The J segment lost 9 bases and the V segment lost 7 bases, leaving 10 bases of the junction unmatched. CDR3 region: CASIDWTSGRGGEQFF. The CDR3, as DNA: TGTGCCAGCATCGATTGGACTAGCGGGAGGGGGGGTGAGCAGTTCTTC.

The genes are TRBV6-5 and TRBJ1-5; a weak D match, TRBD1 (6 bases). V lost 2 bases and J lost 7, with 15 bases in between. The CDR3 has 15 residues. CDR1 is MNHEY, CDR2 SVGAGI, per germline. In DNA form, the CDR3 reads TGTGCCAGCAGTTACGAAACAGGGTTACGGCAGCCCCAGCATTTT. Translating gives CASSYETGLRQPQHF.

In DNA, the CDR3 is TGTGCCAGCAGTTTATCCCTAACGAAGCAGCCCCAGCATTTT. Its translation is CASSLSLTKQPQHF. The J gene is TRBJ1-5, the V gene TRBV27; no firm D call. V was cut by 0 bases and J by 7 bases, with 10 bases left in between. Germline loops: CDR1 MNHEY, CDR2 SMNVEV (reference sequence). This CDR3 has 14 residues.

This clone has a handful of counts. The rearrangement joins TRBV10-2 to TRBJ2-7, with TRBD1 as a possible D gene (5 bases). CDR1 and CDR2 from the germline V gene are WSHSY and SAAADI. The CDR3 runs 11 residues. V was cut by 6 bases and J by 3 bases, with 6 bases left in between. Written as DNA, the CDR3 is TGCGCCAGCAGAGACAGCTACGAGCAGTACTTC. It yields the protein CASRDSYEQYF.

This sequence joins TRBV4-1 and TRBJ2-3, with a weak D call TRBD2 (6 bases). V lost 0 bases, J lost 0 bases, and 10 bases lay in between. The CDR3 sequence is 16 residues long. CDR1 and CDR2 (germline): MGHRA, YSYEKL. The CDR3 sequence: CASSQEWDSSTDTQYF. CDR3 nucleotide sequence: TGCGCCAGCAGCCAAGAATGGGACTCTAGCACAGATACGCAGTATTTT.